These T cell receptor beta chains were read from a single sample in a study of control samples from healthy donors and cancer patients. The assay was immunoSEQ multiplex PCR, and TCRdb's table has in-frame clones only and misses some. The data show about 120,000 clones, 85% to 95% seen once. The sequencing sample was made of blood. These receptors were obtained from a man aged 30-40 years in good health. CDR3s include the opening cysteine and the closing phenylalanine or tryptophan. A D gene is named only where the DNA matches it firmly. Clone size appears in some rows only: once, few, many, or a class for an expanded clone.

size: .
J: TRBJ2-7
V: TRBV12-3/TRBV12-4
D: TRBD1
DNA: TGTGCCAGCAGTAGACAGGGGAACGGCGAGCAGTACTTC
CDR3: CASSRQGNGEQYF

size: .
J: TRBJ1-4
V: TRBV28
D: .
DNA: TGTGCCAGCAGTTTACGGGGGGGGAATGAAAAACTGTTTTTT
CDR3: CASSLRGGNEKLFF

size: .
J: TRBJ2-7
V: TRBV27
D: TRBD2
DNA: TGTGCCAGCAGTTCCTCGATAGCGGGGGGGTCCGAGCAGTACTTC
CDR3: CASSSSIAGGSEQYF

size: .
J: TRBJ2-2
V: TRBV29-1
D: .
DNA: TGCAGCGTTGGTCGGGGGCGAACCGGGGAGCTGTTTTTT
CDR3: CSVGRGRTGELFF

size: .
J: TRBJ2-1
V: TRBV10-1
D: .
DNA: TGCGCCAGCAGTGCCAGTAGCTCCTACAATGAGCAGTTCTTC
CDR3: CASSASSSYNEQFF

size: .
J: TRBJ2-1
V: TRBV27
D: TRBD2
DNA: TGTGCCAGCAGTTTACGAGCGGTGAGCGGGGGGGCCTACAATGAGCAGTTCTTC
CDR3: CASSLRAVSGGAYNEQFF

size: .
J: TRBJ2-3
V: TRBV6-4
D: .
DNA: TGTGCCAGCAGTGAGGGGGCTAGCACAGATACGCAGTATTTT
CDR3: CASSEGASTDTQYF

size: .
J: TRBJ2-2
V: TRBV5-4
D: TRBD2
DNA: TGTGCCAGCAGCTCGGGACTAGCGGGGGGTCCGAACACCGGGGAGCTGTTTTTT
CDR3: CASSSGLAGGPNTGELFF

size: few
J: TRBJ1-5
V: TRBV6-5
D: TRBD1
DNA: TGTGCCAGCAGACCTACAGGGGCGAGACAGCCCCAGCATTTT
CDR3: CASRPTGARQPQHF

size: .
J: TRBJ2-3
V: TRBV27
D: .
DNA: TGTGCCAGCAGTTTGAAGGGGTCAGATACGCAGTATTTT
CDR3: CASSLKGSDTQYF

size: .
J: TRBJ1-2
V: TRBV6-5
D: .
DNA: TGTGCCAGCAGGGGGGGGGAGAGCGGCTATGGCTACACCTTC
CDR3: CASRGGESGYGYTF

size: .
J: TRBJ1-1
V: TRBV5-1
D: .
DNA: TGCGCCAGCAGCTCTCCGACAGTCACTGAAGCTTTCTTT
CDR3: CASSSPTVTEAFF

size: .
J: TRBJ2-7
V: TRBV6-5
D: .
DNA: TGTGCCAGCAGTTTTCGACCCGGGACTTTTTCCTACGAGCAGTACTTC
CDR3: CASSFRPGTFSYEQYF